A selection of T cell receptor beta chains follows, all from one sample in a study of control samples from healthy donors and cancer patients. Assay used: immunoSEQ multiplex PCR; TCRdb lists only in-frame clones, some missing. Among tens of thousands of clones listed, about four fifths were seen once. Material: PBMCs. Every receptor here comes from a man aged 65 to 85 with lung cancer. Each CDR3 is given with its conserved first and last residue. D genes are given only for firm matches. Clone size is not always given. Where it is, it says once, few, many or a class for expanded clones.

abundance,v_gene,j_gene,len,d_gene,CDR3aa,CDR3nt
NA,TRBV11-2,TRBJ2-3,16,TRBD2,CASSFLSGGILDTQYF,TGTGCCAGCAGCTTCCTTAGCGGGGGAATATTAGATACGCAGTATTTT
NA,TRBV6-5,TRBJ1-1,13,NA,CASDRRDNTEAFF,TGTGCCAGCGACCGTCGGGACAACACTGAAGCTTTCTTT
NA,TRBV30,TRBJ1-1,14,NA,CAWSGRAGNTEAFF,TGTGCCTGGAGTGGGAGGGCGGGGAACACTGAAGCTTTCTTT
NA,TRBV5-1,TRBJ2-1,16,TRBD2,CASSRTSGAVYNEQFF,TGCGCCAGCAGCAGGACTAGCGGGGCCGTCTACAATGAGCAGTTCTTC
NA,TRBV5-5,TRBJ1-5,16,NA,CASSLEGGPPPQPQHF,TGTGCCAGCAGCTTGGAGGGGGGACCCCCCCCTCAGCCCCAGCATTTT
NA,TRBV5-1,TRBJ1-5,14,NA,CASSDQGMNQPQHF,TGCGCCAGCAGCGATCAGGGGATGAATCAGCCCCAGCATTTT
NA,TRBV11-2,TRBJ1-6,18,NA,CASRSGGGSALSRSPLHF,TGTGCCAGCAGATCGGGGGGGGGCTCCGCTCTTTCCCGATCACCCCTCCACTTT
NA,TRBV5-4,TRBJ2-3,14,NA,CASRPGTSTDTQYF,TGTGCCAGCAGACCTGGGACTAGCACAGATACGCAGTATTTT
NA,TRBV28,TRBJ1-1,14,NA,CASSRWGDVGSAFF,TGTGCCAGCAGCCGCTGGGGGGACGTCGGCTCAGCTTTCTTT
NA,TRBV15,TRBJ2-3,16,NA,CATSRDLGGITDTQYF,TGTGCCACCAGCAGAGATCTCGGGGGAATCACAGATACGCAGTATTTT
NA,TRBV7-8,TRBJ1-5,15,NA,CASSLERGYYQPQHF,TGTGCCAGCAGCTTAGAGAGGGGGTACTATCAGCCCCAGCATTTT
NA,TRBV5-1,TRBJ1-3,14,NA,CASSLAGVGNTIYF,TGCGCCAGCAGCTTGGCTGGGGTTGGAAACACCATATATTTT
NA,TRBV6-2/TRBV6-3,TRBJ2-3,15,TRBD1,CASSSGTGGKDTQYF,TGTGCCAGCAGTTCCGGGACAGGGGGCAAAGATACGCAGTATTTT
NA,TRBV2,TRBJ2-3,15,NA,CASSEGRYGTDTQYF,TGTGCCAGCAGTGAAGGGCGATACGGCACAGATACGCAGTATTTT
NA,TRBV14,TRBJ1-2,13,NA,CASSEIANYGYTF,TGTGCCAGCAGCGAAATAGCTAACTATGGCTACACCTTC
NA,TRBV7-2,TRBJ2-3,13,TRBD1,CASQTGGLDTQYF,TGTGCCAGCCAGACAGGGGGCTTAGATACGCAGTATTTT
NA,TRBV9,TRBJ1-3,21,NA,CASSAGSEGRGLEVSGNTIYF,TGTGCCAGCAGCGCCGGGTCGGAGGGGCGCGGTTTGGAGGTCTCTGGAAACACCATATATTTT
NA,TRBV27,TRBJ2-7,18,TRBD1,CASSTRQGSSSIRYEQYF,TGTGCCAGCAGCACTAGACAGGGTTCGAGTTCAATCCGCTACGAGCAGTACTTC
NA,TRBV7-3,TRBJ2-1,16,TRBD2,CASSFSGTSGNNEQFF,TGTGCCAGCAGCTTCTCCGGGACTAGCGGAAACAATGAGCAGTTCTTC
once,TRBV5-1,TRBJ2-1,15,TRBD1,CASSLVVTGADEQFF,TGCGCCAGCAGCTTGGTGGTGACAGGGGCGGATGAGCAGTTCTTC
NA,TRBV30,TRBJ2-6,13,NA,CAWSPIGANVLTF,TGTGCCTGGAGTCCCATTGGGGCCAACGTCCTGACTTTC
NA,TRBV3-1/TRBV3-2,TRBJ1-2,14,TRBD1,CASSLDRGVGGYTF,TGTGCCAGCAGCCTGGACAGGGGAGTGGGGGGCTACACCTTC
NA,TRBV5-1,TRBJ2-3,13,NA,CASGITGTDTQYF,TGCGCCAGCGGCATCACGGGCACAGATACGCAGTATTTT
NA,TRBV28,TRBJ1-2,13,TRBD1,CASRVGTDYGYTF,TGTGCCAGCAGAGTCGGGACAGACTATGGCTACACCTTC
NA,TRBV27,TRBJ2-7,17,TRBD1,CASSSRRTGTSSYEQYF,TGTGCCAGCAGTTCCCGGCGGACAGGGACAAGCTCCTACGAGCAGTACTTC
NA,TRBV7-2,TRBJ1-2,13,TRBD1,CASSVDRARGYTF,TGTGCCAGCAGCGTGGACAGGGCGCGGGGCTACACCTTC
NA,TRBV12-3/TRBV12-4,TRBJ2-7,13,TRBD2,CASSWRGNYEQYF,TGTGCCAGCAGTTGGCGGGGGAACTACGAGCAGTACTTC
few,TRBV7-8,TRBJ1-5,16,TRBD1,CASSLAGQDRNQPQHF,TGTGCCAGCAGCTTAGCGGGACAGGATCGCAATCAGCCCCAGCATTTT
once,TRBV30,TRBJ1-1,17,TRBD1,CAWSARDRGRENTEAFF,TGTGCCTGGAGTGCCCGGGACAGGGGGCGGGAGAACACTGAAGCTTTCTTT
NA,TRBV9,TRBJ2-1,14,NA,CASSVEASRDEQFF,TGTGCCAGCAGCGTAGAAGCTAGCCGCGATGAGCAGTTCTTC
once,TRBV18,TRBJ2-3,15,NA,CASSTSGEGTDTQYF,TGTGCCAGCTCAACCTCAGGGGAGGGGACAGATACGCAGTATTTT
NA,TRBV2,TRBJ2-2,15,TRBD1,CASRGQGGNTGELFF,TGTGCCAGCAGGGGACAGGGTGGGAACACCGGGGAGCTGTTTTTT
NA,TRBV5-1,TRBJ1-6,14,TRBD1,CASSVTGVNSPLHF,TGCGCCAGCAGCGTCACAGGGGTAAATTCACCCCTCCACTTT
NA,TRBV7-8,TRBJ2-3,15,NA,CASSLRRQTRDTQYF,TGTGCCAGCAGCTTACGGCGCCAGACCCGAGATACGCAGTATTTT
once,TRBV6-5,TRBJ1-1,16,TRBD1,CASSYVDRGRRTEAFF,TGTGCCAGCAGTTACGTGGACAGGGGGCGACGGACTGAAGCTTTCTTT
NA,TRBV24-1,TRBJ2-3,16,TRBD1,CATSDPGQEKTDTQYF,TGTGCCACCAGTGATCCGGGACAGGAAAAAACAGATACGCAGTATTTT
few,TRBV3-1/TRBV3-2,TRBJ1-6,18,NA,CASSPGQVPAGWVSPLHF,TGTGCCAGCAGCCCGGGGCAGGTTCCCGCTGGTTGGGTTTCACCCCTCCACTTT
NA,TRBV24-1,TRBJ2-3,14,NA,CATRGPLGTDTQYF,TGTGCCACCAGAGGACCACTTGGGACAGATACGCAGTATTTT
NA,TRBV7-3,TRBJ2-2,15,NA,CASSSTGLRTGELFF,TGTGCCAGCAGCTCTACCGGGTTAAGGACCGGGGAGCTGTTTTTT
NA,TRBV21-1,TRBJ1-5,17,NA,CASSKGFVSYSNQPQHF,TGTGCCAGCAGCAAAGGGTTTGTCAGCTATAGCAATCAGCCCCAGCATTTT
NA,TRBV11-2,TRBJ2-3,16,TRBD2,CASSLVRGGSTDTQYF,TGTGCCAGCAGCTTAGTCCGGGGGGGGTCCACAGATACGCAGTATTTT
NA,TRBV5-4,TRBJ1-1,17,TRBD1,CASSPGQGRGVNTEAFF,TGTGCCAGCAGCCCGGGACAGGGTAGAGGGGTGAACACTGAAGCTTTCTTT
NA,TRBV10-3,TRBJ1-2,14,TRBD1,CAISQTGGGYGYTF,TGTGCCATCAGCCAGACAGGGGGCGGCTATGGCTACACCTTC
NA,TRBV7-2,TRBJ1-5,14,NA,CASSPLGGNQPQHF,TGTGCCAGCAGCCCCCTCGGGGGGAATCAGCCCCAGCATTTT
NA,TRBV6-5,TRBJ2-7,14,NA,CASLGGEPYYEQYF,TGTGCCAGCCTAGGAGGTGAACCGTACTACGAGCAGTACTTC
NA,TRBV5-3,TRBJ2-7,14,NA,CARSADASSYEQYF,TGTGCCAGAAGCGCGGATGCGAGCTCCTACGAGCAGTACTTC
NA,TRBV6-5,TRBJ2-1,14,TRBD2,CASASGGVYNEQFF,TGTGCCAGCGCTAGCGGGGGGGTATACAATGAGCAGTTCTTC
NA,TRBV30,TRBJ1-5,15,TRBD1,CAWSTQGGMGQPQHF,TGTGCCTGGAGTACACAGGGGGGGATGGGTCAGCCCCAGCATTTT
NA,TRBV27,TRBJ1-1,14,NA,CASSLFAGKGEAFF,TGTGCCAGCAGTTTATTCGCGGGCAAGGGTGAAGCTTTCTTT